The entry below describes one T cell receptor (beta chain). It lacks a known antigen. These data are taken from a study of T cells in severe cutaneous drug reactions (dated 2019 in TCRdb). For the study in its entirety: Between the early 2010s and the late 2010s, patients were recruited from Taiwan, Thailand and a European registry network. Only patients with a probable or definite SJS/TEN or DRESS diagnosis by RegiSCAR criteria were enrolled. The Naranjo algorithm and the ALDEN drug causality algorithm were used to identify the culprit drug. Biological samples, such as blister fluids/cells and PBMC, were collected from patients during the acute or recovery stage. Bulk TCR sequencing was combined with single-cell sequencing, quantitative PCR validation, functional assays and transgenic mouse experiments. The libraries were made with iRepertoire multiplex PCR, and the authors referred to a comparison in which iRepertoire and 5' RACE methods, with or without UMI, captured abundant clonotypes to a similar degree.

Looking up the germline V gene yields CDR1 MDHEN and CDR2 SYDVKM. The CDR3 numbers 14 residues from cysteine through phenylalanine. This entry has no DNA. Results and caveats for the whole study, not just this receptor: The authors noted that whether the public TCR generalizes to SJS/TEN caused by other drugs still needs further study. Although undetectable or scarce in tolerant-control and healthy-donor PBMC, a public TCRbeta CDR3 was found in all seven CBZ-SJS/TEN blister samples, at a mean of roughly 14%. CBZ-SJS/TEN patients showed strongly increased TRBV12-4 usage, with averages of 25% to 40% in blister cells and 4% to 5.5% in PBMC.

Sequenced donors were patients with carbamazepine-induced Stevens-Johnson syndrome or toxic epidermal necrolysis (CBZ-SJS/TEN). Next-generation sequencing was used to profile the T cell receptor repertoires of patients with drug-induced severe cutaneous adverse reactions in a search for drug-specific clonotypes. The RNA source was either peripheral blood mononuclear cells or blister cells from skin lesions. For both bulk and single-cell sequencing, libraries were prepared with the iRepertoire multiplex PCR system and TCR subtype-specific primers. Bulk TCR beta libraries were generated by multiplex PCR with primers targeting V, D and J gene regions. Roughly 100-550 ng of RNA per sample served as input for bulk TCR library preparation. An Illumina MiSeq was used to sequence bulk TCR beta amplicons. Regarding the original processing steps: Quality control steps removed sample misassignments and low-quality sequencing reads. CDR3 was defined as the amino acids lying between the Y[YFLI]C motif of the V-gene and the [FW]GXGT motif of the J-segment. The IMGT database served as the reference for assigning TRBV and TRBJ genes and CDR3 clonotypes. For each sample, TRBV expression was normalized against the mean for the same gene in PBMC from approximately 46 healthy donors. After the reads were reprocessed by TCRdb, one entry was made per CDR3 protein sequence, with no DNA. The V and J calls were not made by the authors but by TCRdb's processing. This sample's listing comprises 8,800 or so distinct CDR3 sequences. The ten largest clonotypes hold around 28% of the sample.

The sample comprised cells from a skin blister. The cell subset or site label of this sample denotes: unsorted cells from skin lesion blisters. The origin of this receptor is a human donor with a severe cutaneous adverse drug reaction. The rearranged chain carries TRBV28 and TRBJ1-2; TCRdb picks TRBD1, but there is no DNA to check that call. The CDR3 protein is CASSSYSGADGYTF.